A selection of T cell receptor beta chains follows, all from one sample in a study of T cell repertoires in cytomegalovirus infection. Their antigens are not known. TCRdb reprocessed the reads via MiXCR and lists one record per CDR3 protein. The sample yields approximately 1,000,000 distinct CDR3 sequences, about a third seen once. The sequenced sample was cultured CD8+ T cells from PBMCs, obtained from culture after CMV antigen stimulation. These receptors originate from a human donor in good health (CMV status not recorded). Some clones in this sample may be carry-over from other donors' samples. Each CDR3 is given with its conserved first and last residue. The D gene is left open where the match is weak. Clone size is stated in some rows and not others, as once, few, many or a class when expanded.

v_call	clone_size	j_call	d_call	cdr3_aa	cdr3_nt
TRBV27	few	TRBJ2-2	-	CASLRTGELFF	TGTGCCAGCCTTCGCACCGGGGAGCTGTTTTTT
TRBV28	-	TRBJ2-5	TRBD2	CASSSNRDYTETQYF	TGTGCCAGCAGTTCGAACCGGGACTACACAGAGACCCAGTACTTC
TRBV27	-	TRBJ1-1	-	CASSIRVGGAFF	TGTGCCAGCAGTATTAGGGTCGGGGGAGCTTTCTTT
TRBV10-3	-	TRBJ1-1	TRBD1	CATLDRTNTEAFF	TGTGCCACCTTGGACAGGACGAACACTGAAGCTTTCTTT
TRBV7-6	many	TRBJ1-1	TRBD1	CASSLRDRGFGTEAFF	TGTGCCAGCAGCTTACGAGACAGGGGGTTCGGCACTGAAGCTTTCTTT
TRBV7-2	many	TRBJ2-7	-	CASSLARGRTYEQYF	TGTGCCAGCAGCTTAGCCCGGGGCCGAACGTACGAGCAGTACTTC
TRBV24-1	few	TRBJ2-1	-	CATSDFGPYNEQFF	TGTGCCACCAGTGATTTTGGGCCTTACAATGAGCAGTTCTTC
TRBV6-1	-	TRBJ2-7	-	CASSEFGGLPSSYEQYF	TGTGCCAGCAGTGAGTTTGGGGGACTTCCGAGCTCCTACGAGCAGTACTTC
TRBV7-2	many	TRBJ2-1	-	CASSSDTYNEQFF	TGTGCCAGCAGTTCGGACACCTACAATGAGCAGTTCTTC
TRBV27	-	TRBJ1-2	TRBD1	CASSLVGTVYGYTF	TGTGCCAGCAGTTTAGTCGGGACAGTCTATGGCTACACCTTC
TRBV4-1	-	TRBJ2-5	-	CASSQGPGQETQYF	TGTGCCAGCAGCCAAGGCCCCGGCCAAGAGACCCAGTACTTC
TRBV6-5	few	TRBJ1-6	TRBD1	CASRFDRDHNSPLHF	TGTGCCAGCAGATTCGACAGGGACCATAATTCACCCCTCCACTTT
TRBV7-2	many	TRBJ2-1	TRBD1	CASSPQGQLISYNEQFF	TGTGCCAGCAGCCCGCAGGGACAGTTAATTTCCTACAATGAGCAGTTCTTC
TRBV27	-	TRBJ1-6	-	CASSYGRYNSPLHF	TGTGCCAGCAGTTACGGCCGGTATAATTCACCCCTCCACTTT
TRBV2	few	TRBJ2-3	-	CASSAQWGRDDTQYF	TGTGCCAGCAGTGCCCAATGGGGGCGGGACGATACGCAGTATTTT
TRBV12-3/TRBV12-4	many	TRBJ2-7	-	CASSLSGVEQYF	TGTGCCAGCAGTTTGAGCGGCGTTGAGCAGTACTTC
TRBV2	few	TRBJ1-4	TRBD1	CASSLPTGYSSGANEKLFF	TGTGCCAGCAGTCTGCCGACAGGGTACAGCTCAGGAGCTAATGAAAAACTGTTTTTT
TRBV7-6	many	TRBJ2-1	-	CASSSSGGTGYYNEQFF	TGTGCCAGCAGCTCAAGCGGGGGGACAGGCTACTACAATGAGCAGTTCTTC
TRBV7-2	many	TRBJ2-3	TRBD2	CASTHPSGGADTQYF	TGTGCCAGCACCCATCCCAGCGGGGGGGCTGATACGCAGTATTTT
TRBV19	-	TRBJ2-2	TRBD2	CASRLAMNTGELFF	TGTGCCAGCCGACTAGCGATGAACACCGGGGAGCTGTTTTTT
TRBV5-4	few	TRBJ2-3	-	CASSSDVDTQYF	TGTGCCAGCAGCTCGGACGTGGATACGCAGTATTTT
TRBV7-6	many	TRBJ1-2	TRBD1	CASSLDGTDFYGYTF	TGTGCCAGCAGCTTAGATGGGACAGACTTCTATGGCTACACCTTC
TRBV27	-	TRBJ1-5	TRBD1	CASSTQGVNQPQHF	TGTGCCAGCAGTACCCAGGGGGTCAATCAGCCCCAGCATTTT
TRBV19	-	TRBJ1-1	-	CASSTVPTVEAFF	TGTGCCAGTAGTACTGTCCCGACAGTTGAAGCTTTCTTT
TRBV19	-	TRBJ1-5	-	CASSQGMIYSNQPQHF	TGTGCCAGTAGCCAGGGAATGATCTATAGCAATCAGCCCCAGCATTTT
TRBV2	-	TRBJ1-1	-	CASSESAAMNTEAFF	TGTGCCAGCAGTGAATCCGCAGCGATGAACACTGAAGCTTTCTTT
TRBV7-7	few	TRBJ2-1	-	CASSTDRPPYNEQFF	TGTGCTAGCAGCACCGACAGGCCCCCCTACAATGAGCAGTTCTTC
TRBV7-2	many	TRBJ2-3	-	CASSPDATDTQYF	TGTGCCAGCAGCCCGGATGCAACAGATACGCAGTATTTT
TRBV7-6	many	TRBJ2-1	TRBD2	CASSLGVLAGNEQFF	TGTGCCAGCAGCTTAGGTGTGCTAGCGGGGAATGAGCAGTTCTTC
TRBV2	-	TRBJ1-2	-	CASKTTGGYTF	TGTGCCAGCAAGACTACGGGAGGCTACACCTTC
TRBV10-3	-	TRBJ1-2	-	CAIGGDRSIKQDGYTF	TGTGCCATCGGGGGAGACAGGTCGATTAAGCAGGATGGCTACACCTTC
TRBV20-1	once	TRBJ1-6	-	CSARGPITGYDNSPLHF	TGCAGTGCTAGAGGCCCTATTACAGGGTACGACAATTCACCCCTCCACTTT
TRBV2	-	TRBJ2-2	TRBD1	CASDRGTNTGELFF	TGTGCCAGCGACAGGGGAACGAACACCGGGGAGCTGTTTTTT
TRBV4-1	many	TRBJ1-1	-	CASSPGQGGDTEAFF	TGCGCCAGCAGCCCCGGACAAGGCGGCGACACTGAAGCTTTCTTT
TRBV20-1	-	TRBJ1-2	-	CSAGSIYGYTF	TGCAGTGCTGGATCTATATATGGCTACACCTTC
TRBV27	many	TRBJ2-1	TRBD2	CASSDSGGDYNEQFF	TGTGCCAGCAGTGATAGCGGGGGGGACTACAATGAGCAGTTCTTC
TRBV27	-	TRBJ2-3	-	CASSLSAATPLSSTDTQYF	TGTGCCAGCAGTTTATCCGCGGCTACACCCCTATCTAGCACAGATACGCAGTATTTT
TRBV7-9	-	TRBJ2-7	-	CASSSPGGRDQHEQYF	TGTGCCAGCAGCTCCCCCGGGGGCAGGGATCAACACGAGCAGTACTTC
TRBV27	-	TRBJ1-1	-	CASRVAGNTEAFF	TGTGCCAGCAGAGTTGCGGGGAACACTGAAGCTTTCTTT
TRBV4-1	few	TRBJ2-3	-	CASSQPSGGKRTDTQYF	TGCGCCAGCAGCCAACCGAGTGGGGGTAAAAGAACAGATACGCAGTATTTT
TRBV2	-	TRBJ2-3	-	CASRGTEGDTQYF	TGTGCCAGCAGGGGGACCGAGGGGGATACGCAGTATTTT
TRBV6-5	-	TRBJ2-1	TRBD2	CASTGGTEQFF	TGTGCCAGCACGGGAGGGACGGAGCAGTTCTTC
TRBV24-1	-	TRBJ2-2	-	CATSDPSRDTGELFF	TGTGCCACCAGTGATCCATCCAGGGACACCGGGGAGCTGTTTTTT